This TCR beta chain was identified in a study of read filtering for tumor transcriptome and immune sequencing. Study-wide findings and caveats: Even smaller IR-seq throughput identified most shared clonotypes. Correlation between methods rose after single-read clonotypes were removed.

Molecular barcoded adaptors covering alpha/delta and beta/gamma chains were used on approximately 400 ng RNA. One entry per CDR3 protein, called by TCRdb with MiXCR from the reads. This sample yields approximately 62,000 distinct CDR3 sequences, of which roughly a fifth are seen a single time; about 11% belongs to the top ten. This clonotype has at least ten counts. Its antigen is currently unknown. Sequenced material: a population of CD138-negative cells sorted from bone marrow. This receptor was taken from a donor aged 40 or older with multiple myeloma.

CDR3 sequence: CASSFGLGRRWTNEQFF. CDR3 nucleotide sequence: TGTGCCAGCAGTTTTGGACTTGGGAGAAGGTGGACGAATGAGCAGTTCTTC. The rearrangement joins TRBV28 to TRBJ2-1, with D possibly being TRBD2 (5 bases). The V and J ends lost 3 bases and 7 bases respectively, with 22 bases between them. CDR1 is MDHEN, CDR2 SYDVKM, per germline. There are 17 residues in the CDR3.